This T cell receptor (beta chain) is from a study of blood T cell repertoires in COVID-19. Study-level information: Italy, Spain and the United States were the sources of the convalescent and acute COVID-19 samples. Sources were T cells, B-cell-depleted T cells, or PBMCs; the material itself was cDNA or gDNA.

Germline V gene lookup returns CDR1 LNHDA and CDR2 SQIVND (reference sequence). With 3 bases clipped from V and 3 bases from J, the junction kept 8 bases outside the gene matches. This CDR3 has 17 residues. Followed over time, Seattle patients had been enrolled while infection was active. Study processing details: Reference gene primer amplification gave nucleated cell count estimates. Method: immunoSEQ multiplex PCR; TCRdb's copy keeps in-frame clones and lacks some. The D gene and trimming were derived from the DNA, and the V and J assignments and clone size from that table. Altogether 350,000 to 400,000 clones are present, approximately 86% being singletons, with the ten largest covering about 7%.

The receptor's source is a woman in her sixties or seventies with COVID-19, enrolled during active disease. The gene calls are TRBV19 and TRBJ2-5, with TRBD2 matching over 12 bases. The source material was peripheral blood. This chain's CDR3 is CASSMLLAGGSEETQYF. The CDR3 DNA is TGTGCCAGTAGTATGCTACTAGCGGGGGGTTCGGAAGAGACCCAGTACTTC. The variable domain in full, completed from reference TRBV19 and TRBJ2-5, reads DGGITQSPKYLFRKEGQNVTLSCEQNLNHDAMYWYRQDPGQGLRLIYYSQIVNDFQKGDIAEGYSVSREKKESFPLTVTSAQKNPTAFYLCASSMLLAGGSEETQYFGPGTRLLVL.